The text below deals with one TCR beta chain. This record comes from a study of blood T cell repertoires in COVID-19. The wider study: Samples came from the United States, Italy and Spain, spanning acute and convalescent COVID-19. T cells, B-cell-depleted T cells, or PBMCs supplied cDNA or gDNA.

V shed 2 bases and J shed 1 base, with 8 bases lying between them. The CDR3 covers 14 residues. Germline lookup yields CDR1 LGHDT and CDR2 YNNKEL (reference sequence). Authors' methods: Reference gene primers were amplified, and this amplification served to estimate nucleated cell counts. Sequencing used immunoSEQ multiplex PCR; TCRdb keeps in-frame clones, though not all of them. V and J calls and clone size come straight from that table; D and trimming were deduced from the DNA. The profile shows about 120,000 clones, 90% of them singletons. V is TRBV3-1 (or the pseudogene TRBV3-2) and J is TRBJ1-1, with D hard to call. Sequences were obtained from peripheral blood. This TCR came from a human donor with active COVID-19. The donor label of this sample is uncertain. CDR3 DNA: TGTGCCAGCAGCCAATTTCTCAGGAACACTGAAGCTTTCTTT. It encodes CASSQFLRNTEAFF.